This T cell receptor beta chain is drawn from a study of blood T cell repertoires in COVID-19 (TCRdb year 2020). Turning to the overall study: The collaborator samples originated in the United States, Italy and Spain and spanned the acute and convalescent phases of COVID-19. The material from the prospective study consisted of cDNA or gDNA derived from T cells, B-cell-depleted T cells, or PBMCs. Subjects who had been exposed to COVID-19, were actively infected with it, or had recovered from it provided the deeply sampled blood TCRbeta repertoires that made up the dataset. The repertoires were released in a freely available public database meant as a resource for research on the immune response to SARS-CoV-2. The samples were drawn from the first 160 participants of the ongoing ImmuneRACE study and from roughly 1,300 subjects provided by 6 global collaborators. The sample metadata nearly always contained a de-identified subject ID, COVID-19 status, age in years and sex. Where HLA class I and class II types were available, the types were taken from metadata supplied by the sample provider, not from assay-based typing. Findings and caveats that apply to the study as a whole: How much clinical and demographic metadata was included differed by source and by participant, and the metadata was provided uncurated.

Inclusive of the bounding cysteine and phenylalanine, the CDR3 is 15 residues long. The sequence is cut down to CDR3 DNA, 45 bases in frame from base 1. For CDR1 and CDR2, the germline V gene lists KGHDR and SFDVKD. The germline V end is reduced by 6 bases and the J end by 8 bases; junction bases left unmatched: 9. TCRbeta CDR3 regions were amplified from genomic DNA using the immunoSEQ Assay, a bias-controlled multiplex PCR. In the original analysis: The number of nucleated cells in each sample was estimated by amplification of reference gene primers within the assay. Sequence reads were collapsed and filtered to measure the absolute abundance of every unique TCRbeta CDR3 rearrangement. Productive Simpson clonality was computed per sample as the square root of Simpson's diversity index over productive rearrangements. Held by TCRdb, this immuneACCESS table contains in-frame sequences only and omits some clones. Under half of the omission traces to an unresolved V gene where checked; the cause of the rest is unknown. From that table come the V and J calls and clone size; the DNA was used to work out D and trimming. The sample table contains approximately 320,000 clones; only one count was recorded for roughly 85% of them. The leading ten clones occupy about 7% of the sample.

As concerns this clone: Its recognized antigen is unknown. No base quality information exists; no much larger clone differs at one position.

The collaborating institutions used their own protocols to collect whole blood in K2EDTA tubes. For TCRbeta analysis, collaborators shipped samples as frozen whole blood, isolated PBMCs, or DNA extracted from either of those sample types. Recombination linked TRBV24-1 to TRBJ2-1; 10 central nucleotides agree with TRBD1. The source is a human donor in a cohort sampled during active COVID-19. Specimen: peripheral blood. The CDR3 is CATSSPGQGIDEQFF. The DNA sequence is given as TGTGCCACCAGTTCCCCGGGACAGGGGATCGATGAGCAGTTCTTC.